What follows are 7 T cell receptor beta chains derived from one specimen sequenced in a study of blood T cells in healthy people across ages. Alongside a J-beta primer mix, a sample-barcoded 5' primer served in a second PCR lasting about 7 to 12 cycles. In TCRdb, the 5' RACE reads were re-called with MiXCR into one record per CDR3 protein. Of hundreds of thousands of distinct CDR3 sequences in the sample, 53% are singletons; the top ten hold approximately 41%. Sequencing was done on a sample of blood. These receptors were taken from a man aged 80 or over in good health.

V and J are TRBV20-1 and TRBJ2-7; D might be TRBD1 (5 bases). V gave up 0 bases and J gave up 2 bases, with 11 bases separating them. CDR3 length: 14 residues. Germline V gives CDR1 DFQATT, CDR2 SNEGSKA (reference sequence). This chain's CDR3 is CSARDARVAYEQYF. The CDR3, as DNA: TGCAGTGCTAGAGATGCCAGGGTAGCCTACGAGCAGTACTTC.

The rearrangement joins TRBV28 to TRBJ1-4, with D perhaps TRBD1 (5 bases). From germline, CDR1 is MDHEN and CDR2 SYDVKM. The CDR3 runs to 17 residues. V lost 0 bases and J 0 bases, leaving 11 bases between the germline ends. The CDR3 is CASSLWGPEATNEKLFF. In nucleotides, the CDR3 is TGTGCCAGCAGTTTATGGGGGCCAGAGGCAACTAATGAAAAACTGTTTTTT.

Of note for this clonotype: Because it lacks the conserved phenylalanine or tryptophan at the end, this CDR3 is likely a read error. The chain joins TRBV7-2 to TRBJ2-1; TRBD2 might be the D (6 bases). Germline V gene sequence: CDR1 SGHTA, CDR2 FQGNSA. The CDR3 length is 16 residues. Trimming removed 2 bases at V and 8 bases at J, with 19 bases between. The CDR3 spells CASSLRYDGSSDEQFL. CDR3 DNA sequence: TGTGCCAGCAGCTTAAGGTACGACGGGAGTTCCGATGAGCAGTTCTTA.

This chain links TRBV29-1 with TRBJ2-7, with a possible D match to TRBD1 (6 bases). The DNA end is more similar to TRBJ2-5, so the J call may be wrong. CDR3 size: 13 residues. CDR1 and CDR2 from the germline V gene are SQVTM and ANQGSEA. CDR3 nucleotides: TGCAGCGTTGTAGGGGGAGTTGGGGAGACCCAGTACTTC. Its protein product is CSVVGGVGETQYF.

This clonotype was recorded a few times. The chain has TRBV20-1 and TRBJ2-1; tentatively, D is TRBD2 (5 bases). Germline CDR1 is DFQATT and CDR2 is SNEGSKA (reference sequence). This CDR3 region has 17 residues. V shed 3 bases and J shed 1 base, with 19 bases lying between them. DNA of the CDR3: TGCAGTGCTAGCGGTCAGTCGGGGAGTGTGTCCTACAATGAGCAGTTCTTC. It codes for CSASGQSGSVSYNEQFF.

This chain connects TRBV25-1 to TRBJ2-5; 7 nucleotides line up with TRBD1. With V trimmed by 4 bases and J by 2 bases, 4 bases remained unmatched. Germline CDR1 MGHDK, CDR2 SYGVNS. CDR3 length: 14 amino acids. The CDR3 loop is CASSVSGQQETQYF. Here the CDR3 DNA reads TGTGCCAGCAGTGTCTCGGGACAGCAAGAGACCCAGTACTTC.

This clonotype was detected only a few times. The J gene is TRBJ2-3, the V gene TRBV11-2; tentatively, D is TRBD1 (6 bases). Germline V CDR1 and CDR2: SGHAT, FQNNGV. The CDR3 spans 15 residues. V shed 1 base and J shed 2 bases, with 10 bases lying between them. The CDR3 reads CASSLGGTYTDTQYF. The CDR3 coding sequence is TGTGCCAGCAGCTTAGGAGGGACATACACAGATACGCAGTATTTT.